These 32 T cell receptor beta chains were all obtained from the same sample, sequenced in a study of cytomegalovirus exposure and HLA in healthy donors. In the PCR, 60 Vbeta and 13 Jbeta primers were used. This table comes from immunoSEQ multiplex PCR, and its TCRdb copy is limited to in-frame clones, with some not included. Of some 200,000 clones in the sample, about 70% were seen once. Sequencing input: PBMCs. The receptors derive from a man between 35 and 55 years old in good health and CMV-seropositive.

The chain recombines TRBV6-1 with TRBJ1-2; 9 positions match TRBD1. Unmatched junction bases numbered 6, after V lost 0 bases and J lost 10 bases. CDR3 length equals 14 residues. Germline lookup yields CDR1 MNHNS and CDR2 SASEGT. This CDR3 is CASSEARDRASYTF. The CDR3 DNA reads TGTGCCAGCAGTGAAGCGCGGGACAGGGCCTCCTACACCTTC.

The chain joins TRBV5-4 to TRBJ1-2, with 7 nucleotides matching TRBD1. The CDR3 spans 14 residues. V lost 4 bases to trimming and J lost 8 bases; unmatched junction nucleotides: 11. From germline, CDR1 is SGHNT and CDR2 YYREEE (reference sequence). The CDR3 DNA reads as TGTGCCAGCAGCCTTGGACAGGCGGGTCAAGGCTACACCTTC. It encodes CASSLGQAGQGYTF.

This sequence joins TRBV5-1 and TRBJ1-1, with 10 bases lining up with TRBD1. Germline V gene sequence: CDR1 SGHRS, CDR2 YFSETQ. The length of the CDR3 is 14 residues. The trim removed 3 bases at V and 2 bases at J, leaving 1 base unmatched. CDR3 nucleotide sequence: TGCGCCAGCAGCTCGACAGGGGGCAACACTGAAGCTTTCTTT. Its translation: CASSSTGGNTEAFF.

The rearrangement uses TRBV6-1 and TRBJ2-2; D possibly corresponds to TRBD1 (5 bases). This CDR3 spans 15 amino acids. V dropped 7 bases and J dropped 0 bases, with 12 bases sitting between them. The germline V gene encodes CDR1 MNHNS and CDR2 SASEGT. The CDR3 protein is CASKTWGTNTGELFF. The CDR3 coding sequence is TGTGCCAGCAAAACCTGGGGCACGAACACCGGGGAGCTGTTTTTT.

This chain connects TRBV7-2 to TRBJ1-4, with D unresolved. V shed 5 bases and J shed 5 bases, with 15 bases lying between them. CDR3 size: 15 residues. The germline gives CDR1 SGHTA, CDR2 FQGNSA. CDR3 nucleotide sequence: TGTGCCAGCAGCCTTACACGAAGTTGGAATGAAAAACTGTTTTTT. It yields the protein CASSLTRSWNEKLFF.

The V and J genes are TRBV20-1 and TRBJ1-1; D ambiguous. This CDR3 comprises 10 residues. Looked up from germline, CDR1 is DFQATT and CDR2 is SNEGSKA (reference sequence). V gave up 3 bases and J gave up 3 bases, with 2 bases separating them. The CDR3 region has the DNA TGCAGTGCTAGCGACACTGAAGCTTTCTTT. Translated, it gives CSASDTEAFF.

The chain uses TRBV5-1 and TRBJ2-7, with D maybe TRBD1 (5 bases). The V end was cut by 0 bases, the J end by 1 base, with 11 bases between. This CDR3 region has 15 residues. Germline V CDR1 and CDR2: SGHRS, YFSETQ. This chain's CDR3 is CASSLEGQPSYEQYF. The CDR3 nucleotides are TGCGCCAGCAGCTTGGAGGGGCAGCCTTCCTACGAGCAGTACTTC.

This chain joins TRBV19 and TRBJ1-1; 7 nucleotides match TRBD1. V gave up 0 bases and J gave up 4 bases; unmatched junction bases: 2. CDR3 length: 14 residues. CDR1 is LNHDA, CDR2 SQIVND, per germline (reference sequence). The CDR3 DNA follows: TGTGCCAGTAGTATAGACAGGGGGAGCACTGAAGCTTTCTTT. This gives the protein CASSIDRGSTEAFF.

This chain links TRBV7-9 with TRBJ1-2; D is unclear. Germline V gene data show CDR1 as SEHNR and CDR2 as FQNEAQ (reference sequence). V was cut by 1 base and J by 6 bases, with 18 bases left in between. The CDR3 totals 16 residues. The CDR3 is CASSLEGRVIPNGYTF. The CDR3 DNA reads TGTGCCAGCAGCTTAGAAGGCCGGGTTATCCCCAATGGCTACACCTTC.

The chain employs TRBV7-3 and TRBJ2-1; TRBD2 aligns across 10 bases. The J segment lost 8 bases and the V segment lost 4 bases, leaving 8 bases of the junction unmatched. The CDR3 runs 15 residues. Germline CDR1 and CDR2: SGHTA and FQGTGA. CDR3 in amino acids: CASSYLAGEQYEQFF. For the CDR3, the DNA is TGTGCCAGCAGCTATCTAGCGGGGGAGCAATATGAGCAGTTCTTC.

The chain recombines TRBV6-1 with TRBJ1-5; no clear D gene. There are 14 residues in the CDR3. V was shortened by 5 bases and J by 6 bases, with 14 bases between the two germline ends. In germline, CDR1 is MNHNS, CDR2 SASEGT. This CDR3 reads CASSLEGSTQPQHF. The CDR3 DNA reads TGTGCCAGCAGTCTGGAGGGCTCTACTCAGCCCCAGCATTTT.

The rearrangement uses TRBV27 and TRBJ1-2; D perhaps matches TRBD1 (6 bases). The germline V gene has CDR1 MNHEY and CDR2 SMNVEV (reference sequence). The CDR3 length is 13 residues. Trimming stripped 0 bases from V and 7 bases from J, with 9 bases between. The CDR3 nucleotides read TGTGCCAGCAGTTTATCTACAGGGTTTGGCTACACCTTC. It specifies CASSLSTGFGYTF.

This chain uses TRBV6-1 with TRBJ1-5, with TRBD1 as a possible D gene (5 bases). The germline gives CDR1 MNHNS, CDR2 SASEGT. V was trimmed by 7 bases and J by 5 bases, leaving 18 bases between them. The CDR3 covers 15 residues. CDR3 in amino acids: CASKSLAGNYQPQHF. The CDR3 coding sequence is TGTGCCAGCAAGTCATTGGCAGGGAATTATCAGCCCCAGCATTTT.

The chain employs TRBV28 and TRBJ2-5; D unclear. Trimming shortened V by 6 bases and J by 1 base, and 12 bases separated the two germline ends. The CDR3 length is 14 residues. Germline V gene data show CDR1 as MDHEN and CDR2 as SYDVKM. The CDR3 DNA follows: TGTGCCAGCAGCGAAGAGAAACTCCAAGAGACCCAGTACTTC. Translating gives CASSEEKLQETQYF. Based on the CDR3 plus reference TRBV28 and TRBJ2-5, the full variable domain is DVKVTQSSRYLVKRTGEKVFLECVQDMDHENMFWYRQDPGLGLRLIYFSYDVKMKEKGDIPEGYSVSREKKERFSLILESASTNQTSMYLCASSEEKLQETQYFGPGTRLLVL.

This chain uses TRBV6-5 with TRBJ2-5; TRBD2 agrees at 13 bases. V trimming: 6 bases; J trimming: 5 bases; junction bases outside the gene matches: 3. The CDR3 is made up of 14 amino acids. The V gene's germline CDR1 is MNHEY and CDR2 SVGAGI. CDR3 DNA sequence: TGTGCCAGCAGGATGACTAGCGGGGGGGAGACCCAGTACTTC. It encodes CASRMTSGGETQYF.

J is TRBJ1-3 and V is TRBV11-2; D remains ambiguous. The CDR3 spans 16 residues. The germline CDR1 and CDR2 sequences are SGHAT and FQNNGV. Trimming removed 1 base at V and 2 bases at J, with 12 bases between. The CDR3 DNA follows: TGTGCCAGCAGCTTAGGAGGGAACAGTCCTGGAAACACCATATATTTT. This translates into CASSLGGNSPGNTIYF.

The chain joins TRBV19 to TRBJ1-5; D is undetermined. Trimming took off 4 bases at V and 2 bases at J, with 9 bases between the two ends. Germline V gene lookup returns CDR1 LNHDA and CDR2 SQIVND (reference sequence). This CDR3 is 14 amino acids long. This CDR3 reads CASSSQEGNQPQHF. The CDR3, as DNA: TGTGCCAGTAGTAGCCAGGAGGGCAATCAGCCCCAGCATTTT.

The rearrangement uses TRBV5-1 and TRBJ2-3; 8 bases are shared with TRBD2. Trimming at V came to 2 bases and at J to 8 bases, leaving 10 bases not matched to a gene. This CDR3 has 15 amino acids. Germline CDR1 is SGHRS and CDR2 is YFSETQ. For the CDR3, the DNA is TGCGCCAGCAGCTTCCGTAGCGGGGCCCCAGGTACGCAGTATTTT. Translation gives CASSFRSGAPGTQYF.

This clone was detected once. The V gene is TRBV5-4, the J gene TRBJ2-7, with D perhaps TRBD2 (6 bases). Germline CDR1 reads SGHNT; CDR2 reads YYREEE (reference sequence). There are 13 residues in the CDR3. The V end was cut by 4 bases, the J end by 9 bases, with 17 bases between. CDR3 amino acids: CASSPRGFRVQYF. The CDR3 nucleotides read TGTGCCAGCAGCCCCCGGGGGTTTCGGGTGCAGTACTTC.

The rearrangement links TRBV14 to TRBJ2-5; no clear D. This CDR3 contains 11 residues. Germline V gives CDR1 SGHDN, CDR2 FVKESK. The V and J ends lost 5 bases and 3 bases respectively, with 4 bases between them. CDR3 sequence reads: CASSFKETQYF. The CDR3 DNA reads TGTGCCAGCAGCTTTAAAGAGACCCAGTACTTC.

This sequence joins TRBV4-1 and TRBJ2-2; 10 nucleotides align to TRBD2. Germline V CDR1 and CDR2: MGHRA, YSYEKL. The V and J ends lost 4 bases and 6 bases, in that order; junction bases with no gene match: 8. The CDR3 length is 16 residues. The CDR3 DNA reads as TGCGCCAGCAGCCCTCTAGCGGGGGAAATGGCCGGGGAGCTGTTTTTT. Translating gives CASSPLAGEMAGELFF.

This sequence joins TRBV6-5 and TRBJ2-2; 9 nucleotides line up with TRBD1. The ends lost 6 bases at V and 3 bases at J; junction bases unmatched: 8. Germline CDR1 reads MNHEY; CDR2 reads SVGAGI. The CDR3 has 16 residues. CDR3 DNA: TGTGCCAGCAGCTACCGGGACAGGGCCGACACCGGGGAGCTGTTTTTT. This encodes CASSYRDRADTGELFF.

The V call is TRBV12-5, the J call TRBJ1-2; D might be TRBD1 (6 bases). Germline CDR1 reads LGHNT; CDR2 reads FRNRAP. The CDR3 covers 17 residues. The ends were cut back, 3 bases at V and 6 bases at J, with 23 bases in the middle. CDR3 protein: CASGFTFPDRDHDGYTF. CDR3 DNA: TGTGCTAGTGGTTTCACCTTCCCGGACAGAGACCATGATGGCTACACCTTC.

The V call is TRBV9, the J call TRBJ2-1; 9 nucleotides align to TRBD1. The CDR3 has 15 amino acids. The germline gives CDR1 SGDLS, CDR2 YYNGEE. The trim removed 3 bases at V and 6 bases at J, leaving 7 bases unmatched. This CDR3 reads CASSARDREFNEQFF. The DNA of the CDR3 is TGTGCCAGCAGCGCCCGGGACAGGGAATTCAATGAGCAGTTCTTC.

Notes on this clone: The sample has other DNA sequences that encode this CDR3 too. The rearrangement uses TRBV27 and TRBJ1-2; D may be TRBD1 (6 bases). Germline V CDR1 and CDR2: MNHEY, SMNVEV (reference sequence). The germline V and J ends were trimmed by 3 bases and 2 bases, with 7 bases remaining between them. CDR3 length equals 13 residues. CDR3 DNA sequence: TGTGCCAGCAGTTTCAGGGGAAACTATGGCTACACCTTC. Translated: CASSFRGNYGYTF.

The chain carries TRBV19 and TRBJ1-1; the D gene is possibly TRBD1 (5 bases). This CDR3 spans 13 amino acids. Germline V gives CDR1 LNHDA, CDR2 SQIVND (reference sequence). V was clipped by 4 bases and J by 4 bases, with 10 bases between them. The CDR3 sequence: CASSSQGGTEAFF. CDR3 sequence (DNA): TGTGCCAGTAGTAGCCAGGGTGGCACTGAAGCTTTCTTT.

The V gene is TRBV10-2, the J gene TRBJ1-5; D remains ambiguous. Germline V lookup: CDR1 WSHSY, CDR2 SAAADI. This CDR3 is 14 amino acids long. V shed 8 bases and J shed 2 bases, with 13 bases lying between them. The CDR3 is CASRLGEGNQPQHF. CDR3 DNA sequence: TGCGCCAGCCGTCTAGGCGAGGGCAATCAGCCCCAGCATTTT.

A few counts support this clone. V is TRBV11-2 and J is TRBJ2-7; D may be TRBD1 (7 bases). Germline CDR1 reads SGHAT; CDR2 reads FQNNGV. With 4 bases removed from V and 3 bases from J, the gap between germline ends came to 16 bases. CDR3 length: 15 residues. DNA of the CDR3: TGTGCCAGCAGCTGGGGGGCGGGACAGATCTACGAGCAGTACTTC. Protein: CASSWGAGQIYEQYF.

V and J are TRBV6-5 and TRBJ1-6; 8 bases map to TRBD1. CDR3 length equals 16 residues. Germline CDR1 reads MNHEY; CDR2 reads SVGAGI. The V gene end was trimmed by 2 bases and the J gene end by 7 bases; junction bases not matched to a gene: 7. The CDR3, as DNA: TGTGCCAGCAGTTACAACGCAGGGGGCTCGAATTCACCCCTCCACTTT. It yields the protein CASSYNAGGSNSPLHF.

This clone was picked up a small number of times. V gene TRBV5-1 combines with J gene TRBJ2-3; TRBD1 agrees at 8 bases. The germline V gene has CDR1 SGHRS and CDR2 YFSETQ. CDR3 size: 12 residues. V lost 0 bases, J lost 9 bases, and 0 bases stayed unmatched. The CDR3, as DNA: TGCGCCAGCAGCTTGGGGACAGGGACGCAGTATTTT. The encoded protein is CASSLGTGTQYF.

The chain carries TRBV4-1 and TRBJ1-2; D remains ambiguous. With 1 base removed from V and 4 bases from J, the gap between germline ends came to 16 bases. This CDR3 region has 16 residues. Germline CDR1 is MGHRA and CDR2 is YSYEKL. For the CDR3, the DNA is TGCGCCAGCAGCCAAGGACGGCCCCGGGGAGGCTATGGCTACACCTTC. It encodes CASSQGRPRGGYGYTF.

The chain uses TRBV28 and TRBJ2-5; D is perhaps TRBD1 (5 bases). The CDR3 runs 18 residues. From germline, CDR1 is MDHEN and CDR2 SYDVKM. Trimming took 1 base from V and 2 from J, leaving 20 bases between them. The DNA of the CDR3 is TGTGCCAGCAGTTTATTCCCTTTATCAGGAAGGGGACAAGAGACCCAGTACTTC. It translates to CASSLFPLSGRGQETQYF.